The clone carrying this T cell receptor (beta chain) appeared a single time. This specimen comes from a study of blood T cell repertoires in COVID-19. CDR1 and CDR2 (germline): LGHNA, YSLEER. V was shortened by 1 base and J by 5 bases, with 15 bases between the two germline ends. The CDR3 length is 15 residues. The protocol was immunoSEQ multiplex PCR, while the TCRdb copy is restricted to in-frame clones and leaves out a portion. The profile covers roughly 130,000 clones, with 80% to 85% appearing a single time and under 10% taken by the ten largest. The rearrangement joins TRBV4-3 to TRBJ2-7; TRBD1 is a possible D gene (6 bases). Material: peripheral blood. The receptor was derived from a man aged 25 to 40 with COVID-19, enrolled during active disease. CDR3 sequence: CASSQGTQGKDEQYF. The CDR3 DNA is TGCGCCAGCAGCCAAGGAACTCAGGGGAAGGACGAGCAGTACTTC.